A selection of T cell receptor beta chains follows, all from one sample in a study of T cell repertoires in cytomegalovirus infection. One entry per CDR3 protein results from TCRdb running MiXCR on the reads. In the table there are approximately 470,000 distinct CDR3 sequences, under 45% of which are singletons. These receptors are not linked to any known antigen. The sequenced sample was cultured PBMCs, obtained from culture after CMV antigen stimulation. These receptors were collected from a human donor in good health (CMV status not recorded). Some clones in this sample may be carry-over from other donors' samples. Both conserved end residues are part of each CDR3. D genes are given only for firm matches. Rows may omit the clone size; those that give it use once, few, many or a size class.

>TRBJ1-2|TRBV7-2|TRBD1|NA
TGTGCCAGCAGCTACCTGTCCGGGACAGGGGAGAACTATGGCTACACCTTC
CASSYLSGTGENYGYTF
>TRBJ1-2|TRBV6-1|NA|NA
TGTGCCAGCAGTGACGGGACACTCTATGGCTACACCTTC
CASSDGTLYGYTF
>TRBJ2-1|TRBV7-6|TRBD2|few
TGTGCCAGCAGCTCCCCTCTAGCGGAACGCTACAATGAGCAGTTCTTC
CASSSPLAERYNEQFF
>TRBJ2-4|TRBV4-1|NA|few
TGCGCCAGCAGCCAAGCCCCCTTGAGAGCCAAAAACATTCAGTACTTC
CASSQAPLRAKNIQYF
>TRBJ2-5|TRBV6-1|NA|NA
TGTGCCAGCAGTGAAATGGCCGAGGAGACCCAGTACTTC
CASSEMAEETQYF
>TRBJ2-2|TRBV20-1|NA|NA
TGCAGTGCTAGTCTGGGGATGAACACCGGGGAGCTGTTTTTT
CSASLGMNTGELFF
>TRBJ1-2|TRBV7-2|NA|few
TGTGCCAGCAGAACCGGGACAAACCCCAATGGCTACACCTTC
CASRTGTNPNGYTF
>TRBJ1-4|TRBV7-2|TRBD1|many
TGTGCCAGCAGCCCGGACAGGGGGGCTGAAAAACTGTTTTTT
CASSPDRGAEKLFF
>TRBJ2-5|TRBV12-5|TRBD2|NA
TGTGCTAGTGGTGCAACCTCACTAGCGGAAGAGACCCAGTACTTC
CASGATSLAEETQYF
>TRBJ2-1|TRBV7-6|NA|NA
TGTGCCAGCAGCTTTGGGGGCTCGGTTAATGAGCAGTTCTTC
CASSFGGSVNEQFF
>TRBJ1-5|TRBV6-8|NA|NA
TGTGCCAGCAGCTTTAGGGTGATTTGGGGCTATAGCAATCAGCCCCAGCATTTT
CASSFRVIWGYSNQPQHF
>TRBJ1-2|TRBV7-8|NA|few
TGTGCCAGCAGCCCTGGGGGTCTACGGCGCTATGGCTACACCTTC
CASSPGGLRRYGYTF
>TRBJ2-1|TRBV11-2|NA|few
TGTGCCAGCAGCTTAATAATCGGTAGATCCTACAATGAGCAGTTCTTC
CASSLIIGRSYNEQFF
>TRBJ2-2|TRBV28|NA|NA
TGTGCCAGCGGGGGAACCTTAACCGGGGAGCTGTTTTTT
CASGGTLTGELFF
>TRBJ2-7|TRBV5-1|TRBD1|NA
TGCGCCAGCAGCTTGACCGGGACAGATAACGAGCAGTACTTC
CASSLTGTDNEQYF
>TRBJ2-3|TRBV27|NA|NA
TGTGCCAGCAGTTTATCGAGGATAGGGGCAGCGCAGTATTTT
CASSLSRIGAAQYF
>TRBJ2-7|TRBV7-2|TRBD2|NA
TGTGCCAGCAGCTCGGGACCGTATCTAGCGGGGGCCTACGAGCAGTACTTC
CASSSGPYLAGAYEQYF
>TRBJ2-5|TRBV12-5|NA|NA
TGTGCTAGTGGTTTGCGAGAGACAGAGACCCAGTACTTC
CASGLRETETQYF
>TRBJ2-7|TRBV4-2|TRBD1|NA
TGTGCCAGCAGCCATTCCCGGGACAGGGTTCTACCGCCGTACTTC
CASSHSRDRVLPPYF
>TRBJ2-5|TRBV2|TRBD2|NA
TGTGCCAGCAAAGCGGGGGGCCAAGAGACCCAGTACTTC
CASKAGGQETQYF
>TRBJ2-1|TRBV11-2|NA|NA
TGTGCCAGCAGCTTAGCCGGGACCGCACTCTCCGAGCAGTTCTTC
CASSLAGTALSEQFF
>TRBJ2-1|TRBV7-2|TRBD2|NA
TGTGCCAGCAGCTTTGTCGGGACTAGCGGAACAGTGGATGAGCAGTTCTTC
CASSFVGTSGTVDEQFF
>TRBJ1-2|TRBV12-3/TRBV12-4|NA|NA
TGTGCCAGCAGCCCGGACTTTGGCTACACCTTC
CASSPDFGYTF
>TRBJ2-7|TRBV7-9|NA|NA
TGTGCCAGCAGCTCCCCGGACCAATTTTACGAGCAGTACTTC
CASSSPDQFYEQYF
>TRBJ1-2|TRBV6-2/TRBV6-3|NA|NA
TGTGCCAGCAGAAGACATGGAGGCGAAGACTATGGCTACACCTTC
CASRRHGGEDYGYTF
>TRBJ2-3|TRBV12-3/TRBV12-4|NA|NA
TGTGCCAGCAGTTCCCTTGGGGCCGGTACGCAGTATTTT
CASSSLGAGTQYF
>TRBJ1-6|TRBV6-5|NA|NA
TGTGCCAGCAGTTACACGCAGGGCTATAATTCACCCCTCCACTTT
CASSYTQGYNSPLHF